The rows below give T cell receptor beta chains drawn from one sample of a study of T-cell memory formation after mild COVID-19. Each CDR3 protein gets one entry after TCRdb re-called the 5' RACE reads with MiXCR. Found here are approximately 350,000 distinct CDR3 sequences, approximately 15% of them singletons; the top ten hold approximately 20%. The specimen sequenced was PBMCs or a T cell subset sorted from them (not recorded which). The origin of the receptors is a young man who had mild COVID-19 (a few samples of this study predate the infection). Cell type and time point are not known. The CDR3 runs from the conserved cysteine through the conserved F or W.

>TRBV13|TRBJ2-3
CASSTRPGHTDTQYF
>TRBV6-2/TRBV6-3|TRBJ2-1
CASSYRDNEQFF
>TRBV19|TRBJ2-1
CASRQGANEQFF
>TRBV7-9|TRBJ1-4
CASSFRDDLREKLFF
>TRBV2|TRBJ2-3
CASKRERTDTQYF
>TRBV18|TRBJ2-5
CASSPRTQQETQYF
>TRBV4-1|TRBJ2-2
CASSPPDRTGELFF
>TRBV4-1|TRBJ1-1
CASSQLPGDTEAFF
>TRBV6-4|TRBJ2-1
CASSLDRGSNEQFF
>TRBV11-2|TRBJ1-6
CASSTTGSNSPLHF
>TRBV3-1|TRBJ1-4
CASSQVPYEKLFF
>TRBV7-2|TRBJ1-4
CASSLLGTDEKLFF
>TRBV7-2|TRBJ1-2
CASSLGAGGAGYTF
>TRBV3-1|TRBJ2-5
CASSLPGTGLETQYF
>TRBV6-4|TRBJ1-2
CARTRTANYGYTF
>TRBV5-5|TRBJ1-1
CASSFTGLMNTEAFF
>TRBV2|TRBJ1-1
CASSEAYTEAFF
>TRBV6-2/TRBV6-3|TRBJ2-5
CASNPGTARQETQYF
>TRBV18|TRBJ1-2
CASSPLGGLNYGYTF
>TRBV10-3|TRBJ2-2
CAITRDTRTGELFF